One sample yielded the 21 T cell receptor beta chains listed below, sequenced in a study of cytomegalovirus exposure and HLA in healthy donors (TCRdb year 2017). Libraries were built with the immunoSEQ multiplex PCR assay. The multiplex PCR relied on a mix of 60 forward primers for TCR Vbeta segments and 13 reverse primers for TCR Jbeta segments. TCRdb limited this immuneACCESS table to in-frame rearrangements with V and J called. A share of clones is missing; checked studies link under half to unresolved V genes, and the rest is unexplained. The sample table holds about 180,000 clones, of which roughly 79% were seen once. Together, the top ten hold about 2.7% of the sample. The sample taken for sequencing was PBMCs. The receptors here all came from a male donor in good health and CMV-seronegative.

The CDR3 DNA is TGTGCCAGCACCGGACAGTTATATACTGAAGCTTTCTTT. Translating it yields CASTGQLYTEAFF. The chain carries TRBV6-5 and TRBJ1-1; tentatively, D is TRBD1 (6 bases). CDR1 is MNHEY, CDR2 SVGAGI, per germline. This CDR3 has 13 residues. V lost 7 bases to trimming and J lost 5 bases, with 14 bases between them.

This chain connects TRBV6-5 to TRBJ2-3, with D perhaps TRBD2 (6 bases). V lost 2 bases to trimming and J lost 4 bases, with 13 bases between them. Germline V gene lookup returns CDR1 MNHEY and CDR2 SVGAGI. This CDR3 has 15 residues. The CDR3 sequence: CASSYRAGTSDTQYF. As DNA, the CDR3 is TGTGCCAGCAGTTACCGGGCGGGGACCTCAGATACGCAGTATTTT.

A remark on this clone: The identical CDR3 is also encoded by other nucleotide sequences in the sample. The chain uses TRBV19 and TRBJ2-1; a possible D gene is TRBD2 (5 bases). The V and J ends lost 0 bases and 2 bases respectively, with 8 bases between them. Germline V gives CDR1 LNHDA, CDR2 SQIVND (reference sequence). The CDR3 contains 15 residues. Here the CDR3 reads CASSIESGTYNEQFF. The CDR3 DNA is TGTGCCAGTAGTATAGAAAGCGGTACCTACAATGAGCAGTTCTTC.

This chain joins TRBV6-1 and TRBJ2-1; 8 bases align to TRBD2. Trimming cost V 10 bases and J 0 bases; bases outside gene matches: 2. CDR3 length: 13 residues. Germline V gene data show CDR1 as MNHNS and CDR2 as SASEGT. Written as DNA, the CDR3 is TGTGCCACCGGGGGGGCCTCCTACAATGAGCAGTTCTTC. Protein: CATGGASYNEQFF.

The chain uses TRBV15 and TRBJ1-2; D gene unclear. The CDR3 runs to 14 residues. V was clipped by 0 bases and J by 8 bases, with 13 bases between them. Germline loops: CDR1 LNHNV, CDR2 YYDKDF (reference sequence). CDR3 in amino acids: CATSRDTVRGGYTF. CDR3 sequence (DNA): TGTGCCACCAGCAGAGATACAGTGCGTGGGGGCTACACCTTC.

The chain combines TRBV6-6 with TRBJ1-5, with TRBD1 identical over 7 bases. The V gene end was trimmed by 8 bases and the J gene end by 1 base; junction bases not matched to a gene: 2. The length of the CDR3 is 13 residues. Germline CDR1 is MNHNY and CDR2 is SVGAGI (reference sequence). CDR3 in amino acids: CASQTGSNQPQHF. CDR3 DNA sequence: TGTGCCAGCCAGACAGGGAGCAATCAGCCCCAGCATTTT.

The V call is TRBV9, the J call TRBJ1-3; maybe TRBD1 (6 bases). From germline, CDR1 is SGDLS and CDR2 YYNGEE. The CDR3 covers 16 residues. With 4 bases removed from V and 0 bases from J, the gap between germline ends came to 14 bases. The CDR3 loop reads CASSNEQGYSGNTIYF. As DNA, the CDR3 is TGTGCCAGCAGCAACGAACAGGGCTACTCTGGAAACACCATATATTTT.

This sequence joins TRBV4-1 and TRBJ2-7, with a weak D call TRBD2 (6 bases). Germline loops: CDR1 MGHRA, CDR2 YSYEKL. CDR3 length: 15 residues. Trimming left V 1 base short and J 3 bases short, with 13 bases between. Written as DNA, the CDR3 is TGCGCCAGCAGCCAAGGAGCGGGTACGAGCTACGAGCAGTACTTC. It encodes CASSQGAGTSYEQYF.

V and J are TRBV28 and TRBJ2-7, with 9 bases matching TRBD2. Germline assignment: CDR1 MDHEN and CDR2 SYDVKM. V was clipped by 11 bases and J by 4 bases; unmatched bases: 12. The CDR3 is 14 residues long. The CDR3 sequence: CASCRGGRVYEQYF. In DNA form, the CDR3 reads TGTGCCTCCTGTCGGGGCGGGAGGGTTTACGAGCAGTACTTC.

This sequence joins TRBV4-3 and TRBJ2-1; 7 nucleotides line up with TRBD2. CDR1 LGHNA and CDR2 YSLEER come from the germline V gene. V was clipped by 0 bases and J by 14 bases; unmatched bases: 7. This CDR3 is built from 13 residues. CDR3 in DNA: TGCGCCAGCAGCCAAGACTTAGGTACTAGCGAGTTCTTC. This translates into CASSQDLGTSEFF.

V and J are TRBV7-3 and TRBJ2-7; D is unresolved. The CDR3 sequence is 13 residues long. Trimming removed 1 base at V and 5 bases at J, with 9 bases between. Germline V gene sequence: CDR1 SGHTA, CDR2 FQGTGA. The CDR3 region has the DNA TGTGCCAGCAGCTTAAGGTGGGCACACGAGCAGTACTTC. Protein product: CASSLRWAHEQYF.

This clone was recorded once. The rearrangement uses TRBV28 and TRBJ1-4, with TRBD1 matching over 8 bases. V was clipped by 5 bases and J by 3 bases; unmatched bases: 8. The CDR3 has 16 residues. Germline assignment: CDR1 MDHEN and CDR2 SYDVKM. CDR3 nucleotide sequence: TGTGCCAGCAGTCCACTCGAGGGACAGGCTAATGAAAAACTGTTTTTT. This codes for CASSPLEGQANEKLFF.

This clone was seen more than once but under ten times. A read error may produce the germline difference seen at one junction end. Other DNA sequences in this sample translate to the same CDR3. The V and J genes are TRBV27 and TRBJ2-1; 9 bases agree with TRBD2. The CDR3 is made up of 19 amino acids. Germline values: CDR1 MNHEY, CDR2 SMNVEV (reference sequence). CDR3 sequence (DNA): TGCGCCAGCAGTCATTTCCCTCGCGCGGGGGGGCCGCATTTCAATGAGCAGTTCTTC. It codes for CASSHFPRAGGPHFNEQFF.

The V call is TRBV28, the J call TRBJ2-6, with D uncertain. Trimming took off 6 bases at V and 4 bases at J, with 7 bases between the two ends. Germline-derived CDR1 and CDR2 are MDHEN and SYDVKM. The CDR3 extends over 13 amino acids. Here the CDR3 reads CASRLSGANVLTF. Here the CDR3 DNA reads TGTGCCAGCAGGCTTAGCGGGGCCAACGTCCTGACTTTC.

This clone was detected only once. The gene calls are TRBV2 and TRBJ1-1; 9 bases map to TRBD1. The CDR3 totals 15 residues. Trimming took 8 bases from V and 1 from J; bases not matched to a gene: 8. CDR1 SNHLY and CDR2 FYNNEI come from the germline V gene. CDR3 loop: CASSSPGQGNTEAFF. CDR3 nucleotide sequence: TGTGCCAGCTCTAGCCCGGGACAGGGGAACACTGAAGCTTTCTTT.

The gene calls are TRBV6-5 and TRBJ1-2; no clear D gene. Trimming removed 2 bases from V and 7 bases from J, with 11 bases in between. The germline V gene has CDR1 MNHEY and CDR2 SVGAGI. This CDR3 has 13 amino acids. CDR3 loop: CASSYGPPFGYTF. The CDR3 region has the DNA TGTGCCAGCAGTTACGGGCCCCCGTTTGGCTACACCTTC.

The V call is TRBV6-1, the J call TRBJ2-7; 11 bases align to TRBD2. Trimming at V came to 3 bases and at J to 4 bases, leaving 5 bases not matched to a gene. CDR1 is MNHNS, CDR2 SASEGT, per germline. The CDR3 is made up of 15 amino acids. This CDR3 reads CASSENSGRVYEQYF. The CDR3 bases are TGTGCCAGCAGTGAGAATAGCGGGAGGGTATACGAGCAGTACTTC.

The CDR3 DNA is TGTGCCAGCAGCTTTAGCGGGGCACGGGGAGAGACCCAGTACTTC. It yields the protein CASSFSGARGETQYF. The V call is TRBV7-3, the J call TRBJ2-5; TRBD2 aligns across 8 bases. The germline CDR1 and CDR2 sequences are SGHTA and FQGTGA. The CDR3 consists of 15 residues. With 3 bases clipped from V and 4 bases from J, the junction kept 7 bases outside the gene matches.

This rearrangement joins TRBV2 to TRBJ1-5; 7 bases match TRBD1. This CDR3 region has 13 residues. The V gene's germline CDR1 is SNHLY and CDR2 FYNNEI. V lost 4 bases to trimming and J lost 6 bases; unmatched junction nucleotides: 3. CDR3 DNA sequence: TGTGCCAGCAGTGCCGACAGGGCTCAGCCCCAGCATTTT. This codes for CASSADRAQPQHF.

The gene calls are TRBV19 and TRBJ1-1; a possible D gene is TRBD1 (6 bases). CDR3 size: 15 residues. V lost 5 bases and J 0 bases, leaving 13 bases between the germline ends. Looked up from germline, CDR1 is LNHDA and CDR2 is SQIVND (reference sequence). CDR3 in DNA: TGTGCCAGTAGTGCCTCGGACAGAGTGAACACTGAAGCTTTCTTT. This codes for CASSASDRVNTEAFF.

This clone was seen only a few times. The CDR3 sequence is CSVGGRGGGDEQYF. The CDR3 coding sequence is TGCAGCGTTGGTGGGAGGGGAGGGGGGGACGAGCAGTACTTC. The chain recombines TRBV29-1 with TRBJ2-7; tentatively, D is TRBD2 (7 bases). V lost 4 bases and J lost 5, with 18 bases in between. CDR3 length equals 14 residues. Germline V lookup: CDR1 SQVTM, CDR2 ANQGSEA.